Shown below are 21 T cell receptor beta chains from a single sample sequenced in a study of Ad26.COV2.S vaccination and SARS-CoV-2 variants. Sample treatment: roughly 20 received Ad26.COV2.S at low or high dose, single or two shots; roughly five received placebo; per-sample allocation not given. Repertoires come from day 63 after the first vaccine or placebo injection. TCRdb's table, derived via immunoSEQ multiplex PCR, lists solely in-frame clones and lacks some. The table lists about 400,000 clones, over 75% of them singletons. The sample in question was peripheral blood, obtained in a trial of Ad26.COV2.S vaccine versus placebo. The receptor set was obtained from a person between 18 and 65 years old who received the Ad26.COV2.S COVID-19 vaccine or a placebo.

The chain employs TRBV6-1 and TRBJ1-1; possible D gene TRBD1, 5 bases. Germline V gene sequence: CDR1 MNHNS, CDR2 SASEGT. The ends were cut back, 2 bases at V and 8 bases at J, with 18 bases in the middle. This CDR3 is built from 15 residues. The CDR3 here is CASSEHGGAGAEAFF. DNA of the CDR3: TGTGCCAGCAGTGAACACGGAGGGGCTGGGGCCGAAGCTTTCTTT.

The genes are TRBV30 and TRBJ1-1, with no clear D. CDR3 size: 11 residues. Per the germline V gene, CDR1 is GTSNPN and CDR2 is SVGIG (reference sequence). V was shortened by 2 bases and J by 1 base, with 2 bases between the two germline ends. This chain's CDR3 is CAWSKNTEAFF. The CDR3 DNA reads as TGTGCCTGGAGTAAGAACACTGAAGCTTTCTTT.

This chain links TRBV30 with TRBJ1-2; 8 positions agree with TRBD1. This CDR3 has 14 amino acids. Germline CDR1 GTSNPN, CDR2 SVGIG (reference sequence). Trimming took 5 bases from V and 4 from J; bases not matched to a gene: 9. CDR3 in DNA: TGTGCCTGGTCCAGGGGGCGCGAGGTCTATGGCTACACCTTC. Translating gives CAWSRGREVYGYTF.

The CDR3 region is CATQREGRGEQYF. The CDR3 DNA reads TGTGCCACCCAGCGGGAGGGCCGGGGCGAGCAGTACTTC. This rearrangement joins TRBV12-3 or TRBV12-4 to TRBJ2-7; 10 bases agree with TRBD2. Unmatched junction bases numbered 9, after V lost 10 bases and J lost 6 bases. The CDR3 extends over 13 amino acids.

About this clone: This sample includes further DNA sequences coding for the same CDR3. The V call is TRBV7-9, the J call TRBJ1-2; D might be TRBD1 (5 bases). Germline loops: CDR1 SEHNR, CDR2 FQNEAQ (reference sequence). V was trimmed by 1 base and J by 2 bases, leaving 5 bases between them. The CDR3 is 13 residues long. The CDR3 reads CASSLGQNYGYTF. CDR3 in DNA: TGTGCCAGCAGCTTAGGACAGAACTATGGCTACACCTTC.

This clone was seen a single time. The chain combines TRBV6-6 with TRBJ2-7; D gene ambiguous. From germline, CDR1 is MNHNY and CDR2 SVGAGI (reference sequence). The CDR3 is 13 amino acids. V was trimmed by 2 bases and J by 4 bases, leaving 9 bases between them. CDR3 region: CASSYNVDYEQYF. Here the CDR3 DNA reads TGTGCCAGCAGTTACAACGTTGATTACGAGCAGTACTTC.

This chain connects TRBV7-9 to TRBJ1-2; a possible D gene is TRBD1 (5 bases). The CDR3 loop spans 17 amino acids. CDR1 SEHNR and CDR2 FQNEAQ come from the germline V gene (reference sequence). Between the trimmed V and J ends, which lost 2 bases and 4 bases, there was a span of 20 bases. The CDR3: CASSLRSGGSVTYGYTF. CDR3 in DNA: TGTGCCAGCAGCTTAAGATCGGGGGGGAGCGTCACCTATGGCTACACCTTC.

The CDR3 loop reads CASSASTGTYEQYF. The CDR3 bases are TGCGCCAGCAGCGCCTCAACAGGGACCTACGAGCAGTACTTC. V is TRBV5-1 and J is TRBJ2-7, with D maybe TRBD1 (6 bases). Germline-derived CDR1 and CDR2 are SGHRS and YFSETQ. The V end lost 4 bases, the J end lost 2 bases, and 13 bases lay between the germline ends. CDR3 length equals 14 residues. The whole variable domain, filled in from reference TRBV5-1 and TRBJ2-7, reads KAGVTQTPRYLIKTRGQQVTLSCSPISGHRSVSWYQQTPGQGLQFLFEYFSETQRNKGNFPGRFSGRQFSNSRSEMNVSTLELGDSALYLCASSASTGTYEQYFGPGTRLTVT.

V gene TRBV29-1 combines with J gene TRBJ2-7, with TRBD2 as a possible D gene (5 bases). This CDR3 is built from 12 residues. Germline lookup yields CDR1 SQVTM and CDR2 ANQGSEA. Trimming removed 7 bases at V and 7 bases at J, with 17 bases between. CDR3 DNA: TGCAGCGCTGCCCATCCTCGGGGAGAGCAGTACTTC. Translating gives CSAAHPRGEQYF.

Written as DNA, the CDR3 is TGTGCCAGCAGGTACACCGGGACAGCCCCGTCAGCTTTCTTT. This gives the protein CASRYTGTAPSAFF. The chain employs TRBV6-6 and TRBJ1-1; 7 nucleotides line up with TRBD1. Germline values: CDR1 MNHNY, CDR2 SVGAGI (reference sequence). The trim removed 6 bases at V and 10 bases at J, leaving 14 bases unmatched. The CDR3 extends over 14 amino acids.

This clone was detected only once. The chain uses TRBV19 and TRBJ2-3, with 8 bases fitting TRBD1. There are 17 residues in the CDR3. V dropped 5 bases and J dropped 6; count of bases not matched to a gene: 16. Germline assignment: CDR1 LNHDA and CDR2 SQIVND (reference sequence). This chain's CDR3 is CASSRQGAFLNMDTQYF. CDR3 DNA: TGTGCCAGTAGTCGGCAGGGGGCATTCCTAAACATGGATACGCAGTATTTT.

The rearrangement uses TRBV19 and TRBJ1-5; D is possibly TRBD1 (5 bases). This CDR3 is built from 14 residues. V dropped 7 bases and J dropped 1 base, with 11 bases sitting between them. The germline V gene has CDR1 LNHDA and CDR2 SQIVND (reference sequence). The CDR3 DNA sequence: TGTGCCAGTACCCAGGGTTCCAGCAATCAGCCCCAGCATTTT. Translating it yields CASTQGSSNQPQHF.

The gene calls are TRBV27 and TRBJ2-1; 7 nucleotides align to TRBD2. The CDR3 is made up of 14 amino acids. Germline CDR1 is MNHEY and CDR2 is SMNVEV (reference sequence). With 2 bases clipped from V and 3 bases from J, the junction kept 1 base outside the gene matches. CDR3 sequence: CASSLGGVYNEQFF. DNA of the CDR3: TGTGCCAGCAGTTTAGGGGGGGTCTACAATGAGCAGTTCTTC.

The rearrangement uses TRBV3-1 (or the pseudogene TRBV3-2) and TRBJ1-1; D not certain. The CDR3 is 14 residues long. Germline V gene sequence: CDR1 LGHDT, CDR2 YNNKEL (reference sequence). Trimming left V 6 bases short and J 3 bases short, with 14 bases between. Here the CDR3 reads CASSRLGADTEAFF. The CDR3, as DNA: TGTGCCAGCAGTAGACTCGGCGCCGACACTGAAGCTTTCTTT.

The chain recombines TRBV28 with TRBJ1-1; 7 bases match TRBD1. Germline-derived CDR1 and CDR2 are MDHEN and SYDVKM. The V gene end was trimmed by 3 bases and the J gene end by 2 bases; junction bases not matched to a gene: 9. The CDR3 totals 16 residues. This chain's CDR3 is CASSFGDRPENTEAFF. CDR3 DNA sequence: TGTGCCAGCAGTTTCGGGGACAGACCGGAAAACACTGAAGCTTTCTTT.

The CDR3 sequence: CASSFRGQLNTEAFF. The CDR3 coding sequence is TGTGCCAGCAGTTTTCGGGGACAGTTGAACACTGAAGCTTTCTTT. The chain carries TRBV28 and TRBJ1-1, with 7 bases that match TRBD1. Trimming took 3 bases from V and 0 from J; bases not matched to a gene: 4. The germline gives CDR1 MDHEN, CDR2 SYDVKM. The CDR3 covers 15 residues. The entire variable domain, with the rest obtained from reference TRBV28 and TRBJ1-1, is as follows: DVKVTQSSRYLVKRTGEKVFLECVQDMDHENMFWYRQDPGLGLRLIYFSYDVKMKEKGDIPEGYSVSREKKERFSLILESASTNQTSMYLCASSFRGQLNTEAFFGQGTRLTVV.

The CDR3: CASSQDRRWGNSPLHF. CDR3 DNA sequence: TGTGCCAGCAGCCAAGATCGGAGATGGGGGAATTCACCCCTCCACTTT. The chain combines TRBV3-1 (or the pseudogene TRBV3-2) with TRBJ1-6; TRBD1 might be the D (5 bases). Germline values: CDR1 LGHDT, CDR2 YNNKEL (reference sequence). The CDR3 covers 16 residues. V was shortened by 0 bases and J by 7 bases, with 13 bases between the two germline ends.

The chain uses TRBV4-2 and TRBJ1-2; D unclear. This CDR3 region has 14 residues. From germline, CDR1 is LGHNA and CDR2 YNFKEQ. Trimming stripped 3 bases from V and 2 bases from J, with 10 bases between. The CDR3 DNA reads TGTGCCAGCAGCCAGAATATAGAAAACTATGGCTACACCTTC. Amino acids: CASSQNIENYGYTF.

CDR3 region: CSVAIGPMNTIYF. DNA of the CDR3: TGCAGCGTTGCTATAGGACCAATGAACACCATATATTTT. The chain is built from TRBV29-1 and TRBJ1-3; D gene unclear. The germline V and J ends were trimmed by 4 bases and 7 bases, with 14 bases remaining between them. CDR1 is SQVTM, CDR2 ANQGSEA, per germline. The CDR3 runs to 13 residues. Complete variable domain (other parts from reference TRBV29-1 and TRBJ1-3): SAVISQKPSRDICQRGTSLTIQCQVDSQVTMMFWYRQQPGQSLTLIATANQGSEATYESGFVIDKFPISRPNLTFSTLTVSNMSPEDSSIYLCSVAIGPMNTIYFGEGSWLTVV.

The chain uses TRBV28 and TRBJ2-7; D remains unclear. Germline assignment: CDR1 MDHEN and CDR2 SYDVKM. The CDR3 sequence is 14 residues long. The V end was cut by 1 base, the J end by 1 base, with 8 bases between. In nucleotides, the CDR3 is TGTGCCAGCAGTTTATCCGAGGCATCCTACGAGCAGTACTTC. The encoded protein is CASSLSEASYEQYF.

The CDR3 nucleotides are TGTGCCAGCAGCTTCGGAGGTTTCGGTGAAGCTTTCTTT. Translating gives CASSFGGFGEAFF. The gene calls are TRBV7-9 and TRBJ1-1, with unresolved D. In germline, CDR1 is SEHNR, CDR2 FQNEAQ (reference sequence). The CDR3 runs to 13 residues. Trimming removed 3 bases from V and 7 bases from J, with 12 bases in between.